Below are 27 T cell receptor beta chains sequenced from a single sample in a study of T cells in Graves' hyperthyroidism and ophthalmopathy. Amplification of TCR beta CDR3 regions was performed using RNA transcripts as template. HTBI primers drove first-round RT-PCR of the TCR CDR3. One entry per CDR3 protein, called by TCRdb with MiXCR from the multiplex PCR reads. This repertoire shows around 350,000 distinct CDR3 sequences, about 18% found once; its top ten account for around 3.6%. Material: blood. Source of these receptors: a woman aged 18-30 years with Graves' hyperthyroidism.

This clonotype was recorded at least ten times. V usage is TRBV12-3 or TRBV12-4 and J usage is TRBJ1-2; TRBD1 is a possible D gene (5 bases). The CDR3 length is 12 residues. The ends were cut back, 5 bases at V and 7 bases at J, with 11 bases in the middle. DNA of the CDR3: TGTGCCAGCAGTAGGGGTAGGGCTGGCTACACCTTC. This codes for CASSRGRAGYTF.

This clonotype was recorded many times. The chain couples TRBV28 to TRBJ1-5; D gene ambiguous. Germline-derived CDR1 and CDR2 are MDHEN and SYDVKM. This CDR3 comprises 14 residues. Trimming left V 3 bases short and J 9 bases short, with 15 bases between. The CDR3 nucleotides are TGTGCCAGCAGTTTCGCCCAGATCGAGAGGCCCCAGCATTTT. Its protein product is CASSFAQIERPQHF. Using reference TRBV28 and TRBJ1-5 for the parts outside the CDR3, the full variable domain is DVKVTQSSRYLVKRTGEKVFLECVQDMDHENMFWYRQDPGLGLRLIYFSYDVKMKEKGDIPEGYSVSREKKERFSLILESASTNQTSMYLCASSFAQIERPQHFGDGTRLSIL.

CDR3 sequence: CASSGEAGSSYEQYF. The CDR3 coding sequence is TGTGCCAGCAGCGGAGAAGCCGGGAGTTCCTACGAGCAGTACTTC. V and J are TRBV9 and TRBJ2-7; D perhaps matches TRBD2 (6 bases). Trimming shortened V by 3 bases and J by 1 base, and 14 bases separated the two germline ends. The CDR3 runs to 15 residues. Germline CDR1 is SGDLS and CDR2 is YYNGEE.

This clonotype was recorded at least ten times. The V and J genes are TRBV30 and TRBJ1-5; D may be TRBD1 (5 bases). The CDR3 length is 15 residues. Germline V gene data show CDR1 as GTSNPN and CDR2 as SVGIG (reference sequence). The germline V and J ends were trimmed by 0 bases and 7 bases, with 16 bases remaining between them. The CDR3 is CAWSVPGAGRQPQHF. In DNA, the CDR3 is TGTGCCTGGAGTGTACCCGGGGCCGGAAGGCAGCCCCAGCATTTT.

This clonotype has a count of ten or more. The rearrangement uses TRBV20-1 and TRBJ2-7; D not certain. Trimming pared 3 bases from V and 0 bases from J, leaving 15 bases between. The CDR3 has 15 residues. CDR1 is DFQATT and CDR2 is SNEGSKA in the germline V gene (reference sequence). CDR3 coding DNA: TGCAGTGCTAGTTTTGAGCGTATAAGCTCCTACGAGCAGTACTTC. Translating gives CSASFERISSYEQYF.

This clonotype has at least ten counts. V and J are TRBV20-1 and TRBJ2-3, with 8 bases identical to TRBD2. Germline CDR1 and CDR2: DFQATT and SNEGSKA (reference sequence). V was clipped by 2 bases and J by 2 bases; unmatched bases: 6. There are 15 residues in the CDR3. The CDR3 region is CSARRARGDTDTQYF. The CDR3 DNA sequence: TGCAGTGCTAGACGTGCGCGGGGGGACACAGATACGCAGTATTTT.

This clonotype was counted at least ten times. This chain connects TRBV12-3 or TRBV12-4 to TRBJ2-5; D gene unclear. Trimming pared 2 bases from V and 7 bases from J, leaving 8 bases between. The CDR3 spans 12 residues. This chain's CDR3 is CASSLKLGTQYF. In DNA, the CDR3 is TGTGCCAGCAGTTTAAAGCTCGGGACCCAGTACTTC.

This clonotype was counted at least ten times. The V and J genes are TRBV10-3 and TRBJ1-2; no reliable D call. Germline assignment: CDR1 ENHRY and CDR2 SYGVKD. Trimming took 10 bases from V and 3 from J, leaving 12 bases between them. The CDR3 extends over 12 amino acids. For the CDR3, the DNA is TGTGCCACCCAAACAGTATACTATGGCTACACCTTC. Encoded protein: CATQTVYYGYTF.

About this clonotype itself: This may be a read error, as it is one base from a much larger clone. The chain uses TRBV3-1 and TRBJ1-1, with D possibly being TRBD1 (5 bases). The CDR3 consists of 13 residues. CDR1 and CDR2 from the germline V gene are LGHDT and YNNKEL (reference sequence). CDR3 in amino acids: CTSSRKGVTEAFF. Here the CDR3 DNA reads TGTACCAGCAGCAGAAAAGGGGTGACTGAAGCTTTCTTT.

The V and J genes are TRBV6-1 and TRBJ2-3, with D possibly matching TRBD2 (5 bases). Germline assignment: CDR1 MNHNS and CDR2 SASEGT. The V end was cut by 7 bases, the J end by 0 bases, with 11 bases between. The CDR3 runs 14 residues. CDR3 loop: CASTRPGSTDTQYF. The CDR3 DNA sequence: TGTGCCAGCACCAGACCGGGAAGCACAGATACGCAGTATTTT.

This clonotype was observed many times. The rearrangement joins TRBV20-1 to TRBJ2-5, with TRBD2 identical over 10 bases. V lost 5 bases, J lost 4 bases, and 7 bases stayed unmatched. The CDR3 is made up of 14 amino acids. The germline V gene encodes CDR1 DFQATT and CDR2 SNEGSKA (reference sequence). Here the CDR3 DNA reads TGCAGTGCTGCCCTAGCGGGGGAGGGAGAGACCCAGTACTTC. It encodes CSAALAGEGETQYF.

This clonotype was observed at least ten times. The CDR3 DNA reads TGCGCCAGCAGTTTTGGACCGAATACGGGCTACACCTTC. This sequence encodes CASSFGPNTGYTF. The V and J genes are TRBV5-1 and TRBJ1-2; no clear D. Germline V CDR1 and CDR2: SGHRS, YFSETQ. Between the trimmed V and J ends, which lost 5 bases and 8 bases, there was a span of 16 bases. The CDR3 totals 13 residues.

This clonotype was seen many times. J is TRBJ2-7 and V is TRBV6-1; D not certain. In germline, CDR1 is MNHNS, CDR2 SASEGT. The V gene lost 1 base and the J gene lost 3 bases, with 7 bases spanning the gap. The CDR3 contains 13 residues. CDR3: CASSEVDGYEQYF. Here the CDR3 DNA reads TGTGCCAGCAGTGAAGTCGACGGCTACGAGCAGTACTTC.

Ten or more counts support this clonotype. The CDR3 DNA follows: TGTGCCTGGAGACCCACCGGGACAGGGGGCCGCGAGCAGTACTTC. Residues: CAWRPTGTGGREQYF. The chain is built from TRBV30 and TRBJ2-7, with 12 bases matching TRBD1. The CDR3 sequence is 15 residues long. The junction had 9 bases not matched to a gene; V was cut back by 3 bases and J by 6 bases. The germline CDR1 and CDR2 sequences are GTSNPN and SVGIG (reference sequence).

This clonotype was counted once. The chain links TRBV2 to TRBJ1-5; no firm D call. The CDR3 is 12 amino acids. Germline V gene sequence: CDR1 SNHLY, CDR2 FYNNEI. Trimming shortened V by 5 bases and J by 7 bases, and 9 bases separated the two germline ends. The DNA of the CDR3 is TGTGCCAGCAGTCCGCCTGAACAGCCCCAGCATTTT. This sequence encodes CASSPPEQPQHF.

Here the CDR3 reads CASSEETDVAFYGYTF. The CDR3 DNA follows: TGTGCCAGCAGTGAAGAGACAGACGTAGCTTTTTATGGCTACACCTTC. The chain has TRBV6-1 and TRBJ1-2, with D perhaps matching TRBD1 (5 bases). CDR1 is MNHNS and CDR2 is SASEGT in the germline V gene. Deletions cut 1 base from V and 5 bases from J, with 17 bases between. The CDR3 consists of 16 residues.

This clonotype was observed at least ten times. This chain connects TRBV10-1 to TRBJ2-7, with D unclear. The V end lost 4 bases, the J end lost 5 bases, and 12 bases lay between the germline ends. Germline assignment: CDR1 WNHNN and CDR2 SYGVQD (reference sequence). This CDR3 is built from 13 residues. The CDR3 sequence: CASSASGPDEQYF. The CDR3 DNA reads TGCGCCAGCAGTGCATCCGGGCCGGACGAGCAGTACTTC.

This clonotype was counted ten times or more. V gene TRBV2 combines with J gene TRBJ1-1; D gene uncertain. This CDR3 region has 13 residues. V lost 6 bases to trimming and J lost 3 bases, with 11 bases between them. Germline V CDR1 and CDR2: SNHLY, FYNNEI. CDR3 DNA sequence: TGTGCCAGCAGCCTTCGACCGGACACTGAAGCTTTCTTT. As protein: CASSLRPDTEAFF.

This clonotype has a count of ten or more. The CDR3 region is CASNLGAGAYGYTF. The DNA of the CDR3 is TGTGCCAGCAATCTCGGGGCTGGAGCTTATGGCTACACCTTC. V is TRBV12-3 or TRBV12-4 and J is TRBJ1-2, with D possibly being TRBD1 (5 bases). V was cut by 7 bases and J by 5 bases, with 17 bases left in between. The CDR3 runs to 14 residues.

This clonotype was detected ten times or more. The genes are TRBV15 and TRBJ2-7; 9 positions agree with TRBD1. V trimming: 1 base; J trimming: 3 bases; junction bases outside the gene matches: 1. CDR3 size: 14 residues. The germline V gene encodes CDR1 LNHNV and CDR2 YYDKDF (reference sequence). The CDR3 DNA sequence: TGTGCCACCAGCAGAGGGGGACAGGGCTACGAGCAGTACTTC. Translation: CATSRGGQGYEQYF.

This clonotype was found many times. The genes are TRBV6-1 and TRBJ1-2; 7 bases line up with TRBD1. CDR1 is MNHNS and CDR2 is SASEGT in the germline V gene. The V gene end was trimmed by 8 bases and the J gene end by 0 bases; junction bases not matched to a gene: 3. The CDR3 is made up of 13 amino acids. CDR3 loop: CASQRGPNYGYTF. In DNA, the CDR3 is TGTGCCAGCCAGAGGGGGCCTAACTATGGCTACACCTTC.

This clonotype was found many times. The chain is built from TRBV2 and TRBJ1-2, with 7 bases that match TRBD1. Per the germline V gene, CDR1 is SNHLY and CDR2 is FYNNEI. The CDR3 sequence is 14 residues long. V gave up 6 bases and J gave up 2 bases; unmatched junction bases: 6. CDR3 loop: CASRGDSPNYGYTF. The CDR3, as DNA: TGTGCCAGCAGGGGGGACAGCCCGAACTATGGCTACACCTTC.

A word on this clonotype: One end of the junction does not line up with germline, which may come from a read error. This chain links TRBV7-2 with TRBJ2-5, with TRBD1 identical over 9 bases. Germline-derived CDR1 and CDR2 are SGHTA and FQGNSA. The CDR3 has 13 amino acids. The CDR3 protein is CASTPGQGIKKHF. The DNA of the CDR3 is TGTGCCAGCACCCCGGGACAGGGAATCAAAAAGCACTTC.

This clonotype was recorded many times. CDR3 coding DNA: TGTGCCACCAGTGCTCCCTCTGGGGCCAACGTCCTGACTTTC. It specifies CATSAPSGANVLTF. The V and J genes are TRBV24-1 and TRBJ2-6; D uncertain. Germline V gives CDR1 KGHDR, CDR2 SFDVKD. The CDR3 contains 14 residues. The ends were cut back, 5 bases at V and 0 bases at J, with 4 bases in the middle.

CDR3 coding DNA: TGTGCCAGCAGCCAGGGAACCGGGTCGGGGGAGCAGTACTTC. Translating gives CASSQGTGSGEQYF. The genes are TRBV3-1 and TRBJ2-7; possible D gene TRBD2, 5 bases. This CDR3 has 14 amino acids. V lost 3 bases to trimming and J lost 7 bases, with 16 bases between them. CDR1 and CDR2 (germline): LGHDT, YNNKEL (reference sequence).

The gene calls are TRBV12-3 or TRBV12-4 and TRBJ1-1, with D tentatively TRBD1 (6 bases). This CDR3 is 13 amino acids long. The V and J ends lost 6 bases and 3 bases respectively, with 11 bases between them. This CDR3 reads CASSLGTHTEAFF. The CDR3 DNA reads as TGTGCCAGCAGCCTCGGGACACACACTGAAGCTTTCTTT.

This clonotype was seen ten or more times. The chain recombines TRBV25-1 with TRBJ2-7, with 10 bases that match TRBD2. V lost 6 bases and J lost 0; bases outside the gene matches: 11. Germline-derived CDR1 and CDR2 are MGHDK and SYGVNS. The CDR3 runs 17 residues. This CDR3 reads CASRGRTSGNISYEQYF. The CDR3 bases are TGTGCCAGCAGGGGGAGGACTAGCGGCAATATCTCCTACGAGCAGTACTTC.